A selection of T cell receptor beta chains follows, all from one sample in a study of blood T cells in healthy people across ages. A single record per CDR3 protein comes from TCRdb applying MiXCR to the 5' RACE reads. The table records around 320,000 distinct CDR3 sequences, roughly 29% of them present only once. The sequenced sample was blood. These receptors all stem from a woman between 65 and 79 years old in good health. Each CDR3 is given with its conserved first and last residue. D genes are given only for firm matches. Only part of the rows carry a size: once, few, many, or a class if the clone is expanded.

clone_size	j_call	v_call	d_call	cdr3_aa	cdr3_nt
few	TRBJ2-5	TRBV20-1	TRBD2	CSASTGLAGANQETQYF	TGCAGTGCTAGTACGGGACTAGCGGGAGCAAACCAAGAGACCCAGTACTTC
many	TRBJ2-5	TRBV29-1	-	CSVGPGVETQYF	TGCAGCGTTGGACCGGGGGTAGAGACCCAGTACTTC
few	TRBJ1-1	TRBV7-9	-	CASSLGWSGGPLPTEAFF	TGTGCCAGCAGCTTAGGCTGGTCGGGGGGACCGCTACCCACAGAAGCTTTCTTT
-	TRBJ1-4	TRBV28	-	CASSSPGGATNEKLFF	TGTGCCAGCAGCTCCCCGGGGGGGGCGACTAATGAAAAACTGTTTTTT
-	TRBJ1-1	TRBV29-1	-	CSVGTLDGSTETFF	TGCAGCGTGGGGACACTGGATGGGAGCACTGAAACTTTCTTT
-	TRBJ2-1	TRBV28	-	CASSPGSPTNEQFF	TGTGCCAGCAGCCCCGGGAGCCCCACGAATGAGCAGTTCTTC
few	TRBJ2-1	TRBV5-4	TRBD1	CASSFSDRGPNEQFF	TGTGCCAGCAGCTTTTCCGACAGGGGGCCTAATGAGCAGTTCTTC
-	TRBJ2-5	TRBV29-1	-	CSVSSMQETQYF	TGCAGCGTGAGTAGCATGCAAGAGACCCAGTACTTC
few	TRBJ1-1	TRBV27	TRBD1	CASSLQGRNEAFF	TGTGCCAGCAGCTTACAGGGGCGTAATGAAGCTTTCTTT
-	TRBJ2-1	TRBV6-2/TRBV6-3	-	CASTPLGGAGNEQFF	TGTGCCAGCACCCCCCTGGGGGGCGCAGGCAATGAGCAGTTCTTC
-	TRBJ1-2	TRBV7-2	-	CASSLESSPGPGYTF	TGTGCCAGCAGCTTAGAATCGTCCCCGGGCCCTGGCTACACCTTC
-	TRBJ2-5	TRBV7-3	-	CASSLTGRDVGETQYF	TGTGCCAGCAGCTTAACGGGACGGGATGTAGGGGAGACCCAGTACTTC
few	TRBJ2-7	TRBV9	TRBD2	CASSIAGAYEQYF	TGTGCCAGCAGTATAGCGGGAGCTTACGAGCAGTACTTC
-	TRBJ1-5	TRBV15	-	CATSRAKGLDQPQHF	TGTGCCACCAGCAGAGCGAAGGGGTTGGATCAGCCCCAGCATTTT
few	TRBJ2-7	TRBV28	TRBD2	CASRPGLAGHEQYF	TGTGCCAGCAGACCGGGACTAGCGGGACACGAGCAGTACTTC
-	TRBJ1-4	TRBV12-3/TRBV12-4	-	CASSSRGSGAGSEEKLFF	TGTGCCAGCAGTTCCCGGGGTTCGGGGGCAGGGTCGGAAGAAAAACTGTTTTTT
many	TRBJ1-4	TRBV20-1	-	CSAGADGLFF	TGCAGTGCGGGGGCTGACGGACTGTTTTTT
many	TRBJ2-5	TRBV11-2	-	CASSSSVETQYF	TGTGCCAGCAGCTCTTCGGTCGAGACCCAGTACTTC
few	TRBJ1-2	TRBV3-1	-	CASSQVGGSGYTF	TGTGCCAGCAGCCAAGTTGGAGGATCCGGCTACACCTTC